Sequencing of this TCR beta chain was carried out in a study of T cells in Graves' hyperthyroidism and ophthalmopathy. CDR3 size: 14 residues. Losses at the gene ends were 5 bases for V and 7 bases for J; bases not matched to a gene: 6. RNA transcripts served as the template for amplifying TCR beta CDR3 regions. RT-PCR in the first round (using the HTBI primer set) targeted the TCR CDR3. One entry per CDR3 protein, called by TCRdb with MiXCR from the multiplex PCR reads. The repertoire holds 300,000 to 450,000 distinct CDR3 sequences, with less than 20% as singletons. General study points: Most clonotypes expanded in thyroid above 0.001 were likewise present in blood.

With respect to this clonotype: The target antigen is unknown.

Sequencing was done on a sample of blood. The chain joins TRBV12-3 or TRBV12-4 to TRBJ2-2; 8 positions match TRBD2. The receptor was derived from a man aged 18 to 30 with Graves' ophthalmopathy. This chain's CDR3 is CASSSGGGLGELFF. The CDR3 nucleotides read TGTGCCAGCAGTAGCGGGGGTGGCCTCGGGGAGCTGTTTTTT.